What follows is one TCR beta chain and its context. Its specificity is unknown. The PCR contained 60 Vbeta and 13 Jbeta primers. The data were produced by immunoSEQ multiplex PCR, yet TCRdb's version contains in-frame clones alone and is incomplete. This sample has about 160,000 clones; about three quarters occur once, and the top ten carry about 1.5%. The data were taken from a study of cytomegalovirus exposure and HLA in healthy donors. Notes on the study in general: In a later analysis, most CMV-associated TCR beta chains appeared HLA-restricted. CMV serostatus was the sole immune exposure information available. The study recorded over 150 TCR beta chains that were cytomegalovirus-associated. Versus the approximately 720-donor mean, an Asian-associated ancestry cluster reportedly showed fewer N-insertions in a later analysis.

Trimming took 6 bases from V and 7 from J; bases not matched to a gene: 10. Germline V lookup: CDR1 SNHLY, CDR2 FYNNEI. The length of the CDR3 is 15 residues. The sample consisted of PBMCs. This clonotype was sampled from a woman in her twenties or thirties in good health and CMV-seronegative. This chain joins TRBV2 and TRBJ1-5, with 9 bases identical to TRBD1. The CDR3 coding sequence is TGTGCCAGCAGAAACCGGGACAGGGAAGGGCAGCCCCAGCATTTT. Translating gives CASRNRDREGQPQHF.